Listed below are T cell receptor beta chains from one sample, sequenced in a study of technical replicates of blood from a handful of donors. Using immunoSEQ multiplex PCR, the repertoire was profiled, and TCRdb retains in-frame clones only, with some absent. The data show about 76,000 clones, 86% seen once. Material: PBMCs. The receptors shown here come from a human donor in good health. Some clones in this sample may be carry-over from other donors' samples. Each CDR3 is given with its conserved first and last residue. D genes are given only for firm matches. A row's size may be missing; if present it is once, few, many or a size class.

CDR3 DNA: TGTGCCAGCAGTGAAGCGGACACAAACTCTGGAAACACCATATATTTT; CDR3 protein: CASSEADTNSGNTIYF; J gene: TRBJ1-3; V gene: TRBV2; D gene: .; clone size: .
CDR3 DNA: TGTGCCAGCAGCTTAGGGTACCAGGGAGAAGCTTTCTTT; CDR3 protein: CASSLGYQGEAFF; J gene: TRBJ1-1; V gene: TRBV7-9; D gene: .; clone size: few
CDR3 DNA: TGTGCCAGCAGTGAAGTGGGGACAAACACCGGGGAGCTGTTTTTT; CDR3 protein: CASSEVGTNTGELFF; J gene: TRBJ2-2; V gene: TRBV6-1; D gene: .; clone size: .
CDR3 DNA: TGTGCCAGCAGTGATACGGGTCGACAGCCCCAGCATTTT; CDR3 protein: CASSDTGRQPQHF; J gene: TRBJ1-5; V gene: TRBV2; D gene: .; clone size: .
CDR3 DNA: TGTGCCAGCAGGCAGCCAACAGGGGGGACAGATACGCAGTATTTT; CDR3 protein: CASRQPTGGTDTQYF; J gene: TRBJ2-3; V gene: TRBV6-5; D gene: TRBD1; clone size: .
CDR3 DNA: TGTGCCAGCAGCCGGGGACTAGTTGAGACCCAGTACTTC; CDR3 protein: CASSRGLVETQYF; J gene: TRBJ2-5; V gene: TRBV9; D gene: TRBD2; clone size: .
CDR3 DNA: TGTGCCAGCAGCGGAGACCTCTCCTACGAGCAGTACTTC; CDR3 protein: CASSGDLSYEQYF; J gene: TRBJ2-7; V gene: TRBV5-6; D gene: .; clone size: .
CDR3 DNA: TGCGCCAGCAGCCAACCCGGGACTAGCGGATCCTACGAGCAGTACTTC; CDR3 protein: CASSQPGTSGSYEQYF; J gene: TRBJ2-7; V gene: TRBV4-1; D gene: TRBD2; clone size: .
CDR3 DNA: TGCGCCAGCAGCTTGGAGGCGGGCGTGGGCTATGGCTACACCTTC; CDR3 protein: CASSLEAGVGYGYTF; J gene: TRBJ1-2; V gene: TRBV5-1; D gene: .; clone size: .
CDR3 DNA: TGTGCCAGCAGTTTTAGGGACAGGGTTAACTATGGCTACACCTTC; CDR3 protein: CASSFRDRVNYGYTF; J gene: TRBJ1-2; V gene: TRBV28; D gene: TRBD1; clone size: .
CDR3 DNA: TGCGCCAGCAGCTTGGGGCACGGGACTAACTACGAGCAGTACTTC; CDR3 protein: CASSLGHGTNYEQYF; J gene: TRBJ2-7; V gene: TRBV5-1; D gene: TRBD2; clone size: once
CDR3 DNA: TGTGCCAGCAGCCCCGACAGGGGGCTTTACACTGAAGCTTTCTTT; CDR3 protein: CASSPDRGLYTEAFF; J gene: TRBJ1-1; V gene: TRBV5-6; D gene: TRBD1; clone size: .
CDR3 DNA: TGTGCCAGCAGCTATACAGGGGGTCGCCGTTCGGATACGCAGTATTTT; CDR3 protein: CASSYTGGRRSDTQYF; J gene: TRBJ2-3; V gene: TRBV5-5; D gene: TRBD1; clone size: .
CDR3 DNA: TGTGCTAGTGGTTTCACATTTAGTTTGGACAGGGGGGCAGAGACCCAGTACTTC; CDR3 protein: CASGFTFSLDRGAETQYF; J gene: TRBJ2-5; V gene: TRBV12-5; D gene: TRBD1; clone size: .
CDR3 DNA: TGTGCCAGCAGTGATTACGACGTAGCCGATGGCAAAAACATTCAGTACTTC; CDR3 protein: CASSDYDVADGKNIQYF; J gene: TRBJ2-4; V gene: TRBV2; D gene: .; clone size: .
CDR3 DNA: TGTGCCAGCAGTGAAGCACGGTCAGGGCCCAATGAGCAGTTCTTC; CDR3 protein: CASSEARSGPNEQFF; J gene: TRBJ2-1; V gene: TRBV2; D gene: .; clone size: .
CDR3 DNA: TGTGCCAGCAGCTTCCCCCAGGCTGTGGGCACAGATACGCAGTATTTT; CDR3 protein: CASSFPQAVGTDTQYF; J gene: TRBJ2-3; V gene: TRBV11-2; D gene: .; clone size: .
CDR3 DNA: TGTGCCAGCAGCCGCGGGACTTCCCAAGAGACCCAGTACTTC; CDR3 protein: CASSRGTSQETQYF; J gene: TRBJ2-5; V gene: TRBV6-5; D gene: .; clone size: .
CDR3 DNA: TGTGCCAGTCGGACTAGCGGGGACACCGGGGAGCTGTTTTTT; CDR3 protein: CASRTSGDTGELFF; J gene: TRBJ2-2; V gene: TRBV7-6; D gene: TRBD2; clone size: .
CDR3 DNA: TGTGCCAGCAGCTTGCTCGAGCGGGGGGGGGATGAGACCCAGTACTTC; CDR3 protein: CASSLLERGGDETQYF; J gene: TRBJ2-5; V gene: TRBV5-6; D gene: TRBD2; clone size: once
CDR3 DNA: TGTGCCAGCACCGAGGGCTACACCGGGGAGCTGTTTTTT; CDR3 protein: CASTEGYTGELFF; J gene: TRBJ2-2; V gene: TRBV5-6; D gene: .; clone size: .
CDR3 DNA: TGTGCCAGCGGACGGGGGGCAGATACGCAGTATTTT; CDR3 protein: CASGRGADTQYF; J gene: TRBJ2-3; V gene: TRBV9; D gene: TRBD2; clone size: .
CDR3 DNA: TGTGCCAGCAGCCCGAGCGGGCAAGAGACCCAGTACTTC; CDR3 protein: CASSPSGQETQYF; J gene: TRBJ2-5; V gene: TRBV7-8; D gene: .; clone size: .
CDR3 DNA: TGTGCTAGTGGTTTACTGTACGAGCAGTACTTC; CDR3 protein: CASGLLYEQYF; J gene: TRBJ2-7; V gene: TRBV12-5; D gene: .; clone size: .
CDR3 DNA: TGTGCCAGCAGCCCACGACAGGGGCAATTCCAGAACACTGAAGCTTTCTTT; CDR3 protein: CASSPRQGQFQNTEAFF; J gene: TRBJ1-1; V gene: TRBV7-2; D gene: TRBD1; clone size: .
CDR3 DNA: TGTGCCAGCAGCTTACGGACCGGGGAGCTGTTTTTT; CDR3 protein: CASSLRTGELFF; J gene: TRBJ2-2; V gene: TRBV7-3; D gene: .; clone size: .
CDR3 DNA: TGTGCCAGCAGTGGTCAGGGGGACAGGGTCAATGAGCAGTTCTTC; CDR3 protein: CASSGQGDRVNEQFF; J gene: TRBJ2-1; V gene: TRBV6-1; D gene: TRBD1; clone size: .
CDR3 DNA: TGTGCCAGCAGCGTAGGGGGGGGCATAGGTTCACCCCTCCACTTT; CDR3 protein: CASSVGGGIGSPLHF; J gene: TRBJ1-6; V gene: TRBV9; D gene: .; clone size: once
CDR3 DNA: TGTGCCAGCAGCTTGCGGACAGACTCTAATGAAAAACTGTTTTTT; CDR3 protein: CASSLRTDSNEKLFF; J gene: TRBJ1-4; V gene: TRBV7-9; D gene: .; clone size: .
CDR3 DNA: TGCGCCAGCAGCTTGGGTCCGCGGGGCGGAGAGACCCAGTACTTC; CDR3 protein: CASSLGPRGGETQYF; J gene: TRBJ2-5; V gene: TRBV5-1; D gene: .; clone size: .
CDR3 DNA: TGTGCCAGCCGGGACAGGGGGACAAACACCATATATTTT; CDR3 protein: CASRDRGTNTIYF; J gene: TRBJ1-3; V gene: TRBV19; D gene: TRBD1; clone size: .
CDR3 DNA: TGCAGCGTTGCCCCTGCGGGAGGGAGGACAGATACGCAGTATTTT; CDR3 protein: CSVAPAGGRTDTQYF; J gene: TRBJ2-3; V gene: TRBV29-1; D gene: TRBD2; clone size: .
CDR3 DNA: TGTGCCAGCAGCCAAGAAAGGGGGCGAGACACCGGGGAGCTGTTTTTT; CDR3 protein: CASSQERGRDTGELFF; J gene: TRBJ2-2; V gene: TRBV4-2; D gene: TRBD1; clone size: few
CDR3 DNA: TGTGCCAGCAGCTTGAGGGGAAAGGCCGGGGAGCTGTTTTTT; CDR3 protein: CASSLRGKAGELFF; J gene: TRBJ2-2; V gene: TRBV5-4; D gene: .; clone size: few
CDR3 DNA: TGTGCCAGTAGTGAGCCAGGGGGTCCCTCTAACTATGGCTACACCTTC; CDR3 protein: CASSEPGGPSNYGYTF; J gene: TRBJ1-2; V gene: TRBV19; D gene: TRBD1; clone size: .
CDR3 DNA: TGCGCCAGCAGCCAAGACTTTCCTCGGAGGACGAACACCGGGGAGCTGTTTTTT; CDR3 protein: CASSQDFPRRTNTGELFF; J gene: TRBJ2-2; V gene: TRBV4-3; D gene: .; clone size: .
CDR3 DNA: TGTGCCAGCAGCAGGGGATACCCCGGGGAGCTGTTTTTT; CDR3 protein: CASSRGYPGELFF; J gene: TRBJ2-2; V gene: TRBV5-4; D gene: .; clone size: .
CDR3 DNA: TGTGCCTGGATGGCGGGAGGGCCTAAGCAGTTCTTC; CDR3 protein: CAWMAGGPKQFF; J gene: TRBJ2-1; V gene: TRBV30; D gene: TRBD2; clone size: .
CDR3 DNA: TGCAGCGTTGAAGATCCTTTTGGCCAGCGGGTGAGCACAGATACGCAGTATTTT; CDR3 protein: CSVEDPFGQRVSTDTQYF; J gene: TRBJ2-3; V gene: TRBV29-1; D gene: .; clone size: once
CDR3 DNA: TGTGCCAGTAGTATTGGGAGGGAGCGGGAGCTGTTTTTT; CDR3 protein: CASSIGRERELFF; J gene: TRBJ2-2; V gene: TRBV19; D gene: TRBD2; clone size: .
CDR3 DNA: TGTGCCAGTACCGCTAACGTGGCAGGGTTGAATGAAAAACTGTTTTTT; CDR3 protein: CASTANVAGLNEKLFF; J gene: TRBJ1-4; V gene: TRBV19; D gene: .; clone size: .
CDR3 DNA: TGCGCCAGCAGCTTGAGTGGGGCTTACAATGAGCAGTTCTTC; CDR3 protein: CASSLSGAYNEQFF; J gene: TRBJ2-1; V gene: TRBV5-1; D gene: .; clone size: .
CDR3 DNA: TGTGCCAGCAGCTTAGGGCGGAGGGCCGGCTACACCTTC; CDR3 protein: CASSLGRRAGYTF; J gene: TRBJ1-2; V gene: TRBV7-9; D gene: .; clone size: .
CDR3 DNA: TGTGCCAGCAGCTGGACTAGCGGGGCCATTGCAAATGAGCAGTTCTTC; CDR3 protein: CASSWTSGAIANEQFF; J gene: TRBJ2-1; V gene: TRBV7-2; D gene: TRBD2; clone size: .
CDR3 DNA: TGTGCCAGCAGTGAAGCCTCCGCGGGGAGGGAGACCCAGTACTTC; CDR3 protein: CASSEASAGRETQYF; J gene: TRBJ2-5; V gene: TRBV2; D gene: .; clone size: .
CDR3 DNA: TGTGCCAGCAGCTCTACAGGGGGACAATTGGCCCTCCACTTT; CDR3 protein: CASSSTGGQLALHF; J gene: TRBJ1-6; V gene: TRBV5-4; D gene: TRBD1; clone size: .
CDR3 DNA: TGTGCCAGCAGCGTAGTACTAGCGGGGGGTATCAATGAGCAGTTCTTC; CDR3 protein: CASSVVLAGGINEQFF; J gene: TRBJ2-1; V gene: TRBV9; D gene: TRBD2; clone size: .
CDR3 DNA: TGTGCCAGCAGCCCTAGGCCGGGACAGGGGGCGGGGGGCGAGCAGTACTTC; CDR3 protein: CASSPRPGQGAGGEQYF; J gene: TRBJ2-7; V gene: TRBV5-4; D gene: TRBD1; clone size: once
CDR3 DNA: TGCAGCGTTGTAGATCGGAGCGCGCGGACCCAGTACTTC; CDR3 protein: CSVVDRSARTQYF; J gene: TRBJ2-5; V gene: TRBV29-1; D gene: .; clone size: .
CDR3 DNA: TGTGCCAGCAGCTACAAAGAGACCCAGTACTTC; CDR3 protein: CASSYKETQYF; J gene: TRBJ2-5; V gene: TRBV5-5; D gene: .; clone size: .
CDR3 DNA: TGTGCCAGCAGTTCGCCTACACTTATGACTACGGGGGAGCAGTACTTC; CDR3 protein: CASSSPTLMTTGEQYF; J gene: TRBJ2-7; V gene: TRBV27; D gene: .; clone size: few
CDR3 DNA: TGCAGCGGGACAGGGCAAAGTAACACTGAAGCTTTCTTT; CDR3 protein: CSGTGQSNTEAFF; J gene: TRBJ1-1; V gene: TRBV29-1; D gene: TRBD1; clone size: .
CDR3 DNA: TGTGCCAGCAGTCCCAGGTCCGTGAACACTGAAGCTTTCTTT; CDR3 protein: CASSPRSVNTEAFF; J gene: TRBJ1-1; V gene: TRBV2; D gene: .; clone size: .